This entry lists 8 T cell receptor beta chains sequenced from one sample in a study of identifying expanded T cells in peripheral blood. The repertoire was sequenced with immunoSEQ multiplex PCR; TCRdb's copy has only in-frame clones and lacks some. This sample has approximately 140,000 clones, with 80% to 90% found just once. Sequencing was carried out using blood. The source is a person aged 18 to 75 in good health.

The chain links TRBV6-1 to TRBJ2-3; D is perhaps TRBD1 (6 bases). Deletions cut 4 bases from V and 0 bases from J, with 17 bases between. Germline-derived CDR1 and CDR2 are MNHNS and SASEGT. The CDR3 runs to 17 residues. The CDR3 coding sequence is TGTGCCAGCAGTGTTGAGGGCTACAGGGAGAGCACAGATACGCAGTATTTT. The encoded protein is CASSVEGYRESTDTQYF.

This chain connects TRBV15 to TRBJ1-2; unclear D gene. From germline, CDR1 is LNHNV and CDR2 YYDKDF (reference sequence). Trimming took 1 base from V and 8 from J, leaving 14 bases between them. The CDR3 loop spans 14 amino acids. The CDR3 DNA reads as TGTGCCACCAGCAGAGCTTTTGACGGTAAAGGCTACACCTTC. Translating it yields CATSRAFDGKGYTF.

The chain uses TRBV27 and TRBJ1-2, with D maybe TRBD1 (6 bases). Trimming removed 6 bases at V and 6 bases at J, with 8 bases between. The CDR3 covers 11 residues. Germline CDR1 MNHEY, CDR2 SMNVEV (reference sequence). CDR3 coding DNA: TGTGCCAGCAGATACAGGGATGGCTACACCTTC. Protein: CASRYRDGYTF.

This chain joins TRBV2 and TRBJ2-2; maybe TRBD2 (7 bases). The CDR3 loop spans 16 amino acids. Germline CDR1 and CDR2: SNHLY and FYNNEI. Trimming removed 3 bases at V and 1 base at J, with 12 bases between. CDR3 bases: TGTGCCAGCAGTGATAGGGGGAGGGGGAACACCGGGGAGCTGTTTTTT. As protein: CASSDRGRGNTGELFF.

The chain couples TRBV7-8 to TRBJ2-7, with D tentatively TRBD1 (6 bases). Germline V gene sequence: CDR1 SGHVS, CDR2 FQNEAQ. Trimming stripped 5 bases from V and 6 bases from J, with 17 bases between. The length of the CDR3 is 14 residues. The CDR3 DNA reads TGTGCCAGCAGCCAGCCCAGGGGCCTGAGCGAGCAGTACTTC. Translating gives CASSQPRGLSEQYF.

The rearrangement links TRBV4-1 to TRBJ2-5; D ambiguous. The CDR3 has 12 amino acids. Trimming took 3 bases from V and 4 from J, leaving 6 bases between them. Germline assignment: CDR1 MGHRA and CDR2 YSYEKL. In nucleotides, the CDR3 is TGCGCCAGCAGCCAGAATGGAGAGACCCAGTACTTC. Residues: CASSQNGETQYF.

This clone was observed once. The rearrangement uses TRBV18 and TRBJ2-1; D gene ambiguous. The CDR3 consists of 13 residues. V was cut by 2 bases and J by 7 bases, with 9 bases left in between. Germline V gene sequence: CDR1 KGHSH, CDR2 LQKENI. Here the CDR3 DNA reads TGTGCCAGCTCACCAGAAGCGTGGAATGAGCAGTTCTTC. As protein: CASSPEAWNEQFF.

The chain recombines TRBV5-1 with TRBJ2-5; the match to TRBD2 covers 14 bases. Germline trimming cut 3 bases from V and 4 bases from J; bases unmatched to any gene: 2. In germline, CDR1 is SGHRS, CDR2 YFSETQ. There are 15 residues in the CDR3. CDR3 sequence (DNA): TGCGCCAGCAGCTCGACTAGCGGGGGGGTAGAGACCCAGTACTTC. This gives the protein CASSSTSGGVETQYF.